This entry lists 23 T cell receptor beta chains sequenced from one sample in a study of T cell responses to AZD1222 COVID-19 vaccine listed by TCRdb under 2021. The sample's time point label is to be understood as: about 28 days (+/-7) after the second vaccine dose. Library method: the immunoSEQ multiplex PCR assay. TCRdb's version of the immuneACCESS table is confined to in-frame rearrangements and falls short of the full clone set. An unresolved V gene accounts for under half of the shortfall where checked; the remainder is of unknown origin. The sample table records under 150,000 clones; approximately 90% of these occur just once. The ten largest make up about 9.4% of the sample. Sequences were derived from peripheral blood, sampled 28 days after the second AZD1222 dose. The receptors stem from an adult who received the AZD1222 COVID-19 vaccine.

The chain is built from TRBV24-1 and TRBJ2-3; TRBD1 or TRBD2 may be the D gene (5 bases each). Per germline, CDR1 KGHDR and CDR2 SFDVKD. The CDR3 runs to 15 residues. The V end lost 5 bases, the J end lost 2 bases, and 13 bases lay between the germline ends. The CDR3 DNA is TGTGCCACCAGTGGTTCGGGGCTGAACACAGATACGCAGTATTTT. Its translation is CATSGSGLNTDTQYF.

CDR3 sequence (DNA): TGTGCCAGCAGCCCCGACAAGAACTATGGCTACACCTTC. Its translation: CASSPDKNYGYTF. V gene TRBV7-2 combines with J gene TRBJ1-2, with D unresolved. Germline CDR1 SGHTA, CDR2 FQGNSA. Trimming pared 5 bases from V and 2 bases from J, leaving 9 bases between. There are 13 residues in the CDR3.

The rearrangement joins TRBV24-1 to TRBJ2-2; a weak D match, TRBD1 (6 bases). V was pared by 5 bases and J by 2 bases, with 23 bases between. The CDR3 contains 19 residues. Germline CDR1 and CDR2: KGHDR and SFDVKD. CDR3 nucleotide sequence: TGTGCCACCAGTGTGGGATCGGACAGCCTATCCCTAAACACCGGGGAGCTGTTTTTT. It yields the protein CATSVGSDSLSLNTGELFF.

This clone appeared a single time. V usage is TRBV5-1 and J usage is TRBJ1-6; D gene uncertain. The CDR3 is made up of 15 amino acids. Germline V CDR1 and CDR2: SGHRS, YFSETQ. V was clipped by 1 base and J by 2 bases, with 7 bases between them. The CDR3 reads CASSLSEAYNSPLHF. DNA of the CDR3: TGCGCCAGCAGCTTGTCAGAGGCCTATAATTCACCCCTCCACTTT.

V usage is TRBV18 and J usage is TRBJ1-1; 9 bases match TRBD1. The length of the CDR3 is 14 residues. Germline CDR1 reads KGHSH; CDR2 reads LQKENI. V lost 8 bases to trimming and J lost 4 bases; unmatched junction nucleotides: 8. The CDR3 protein is CASKSGQGGTEAFF. The DNA for the CDR3 is TGTGCCAGCAAATCGGGACAGGGCGGCACTGAAGCTTTCTTT.

The gene calls are TRBV7-9 and TRBJ2-1; 8 bases fit TRBD2. CDR3 size: 17 residues. Germline V gives CDR1 SEHNR, CDR2 FQNEAQ (reference sequence). With V trimmed by 5 bases and J by 4 bases, 13 bases remained unmatched. The CDR3 DNA sequence: TGTGCCAGCAGCGGCACTGTAAGCGGGGGCACTTACAATGAGCAGTTCTTC. Its translation: CASSGTVSGGTYNEQFF.

This chain connects TRBV7-9 to TRBJ2-2, with D possibly being TRBD1 (6 bases). The germline V gene encodes CDR1 SEHNR and CDR2 FQNEAQ (reference sequence). V lost 5 bases to trimming and J lost 0 bases, with 10 bases between them. The CDR3 spans 15 residues. CDR3 nucleotides: TGTGCCAGCAGCATAGGGACATCGAACACCGGGGAGCTGTTTTTT. This gives the protein CASSIGTSNTGELFF.

This clone was seen once. The chain recombines TRBV29-1 with TRBJ2-5; 12 bases align to TRBD2. V lost 4 bases and J lost 1; bases outside the gene matches: 4. This CDR3 spans 15 amino acids. Germline lookup yields CDR1 SQVTM and CDR2 ANQGSEA. DNA for the CDR3: TGCAGCGTTGGGGGGACTAGCGGGCCCCAAGAGACCCAGTACTTC. As protein: CSVGGTSGPQETQYF.

This clone has only a few counts. V is TRBV19 and J is TRBJ1-3; D ambiguous. V dropped 2 bases and J dropped 1 base, with 9 bases sitting between them. CDR1 is LNHDA and CDR2 is SQIVND in the germline V gene (reference sequence). CDR3 length equals 15 residues. CDR3 bases: TGTGCCAGTAGTATAAACTGGCAGTCTGGAAACACCATATATTTT. As protein: CASSINWQSGNTIYF.

The chain uses TRBV5-6 and TRBJ1-5; tentative D call: TRBD1 (6 bases). V lost 0 bases and J 3 bases, leaving 7 bases between the germline ends. Germline V gene lookup returns CDR1 SGHDT and CDR2 YYEEEE. The CDR3 length is 14 residues. The CDR3 region has the DNA TGTGCCAGCAGCTTGGGACAGGACAATCAGCCCCAGCATTTT. It is translated as CASSLGQDNQPQHF.

The chain carries TRBV7-8 and TRBJ1-2; D is possibly TRBD1 (5 bases). V shed 1 base and J shed 7 bases, with 13 bases lying between them. Germline assignment: CDR1 SGHVS and CDR2 FQNEAQ. CDR3 length equals 14 residues. In nucleotides, the CDR3 is TGTGCCAGCAGCTTAGACAGGCTAGTACCTGGCTACACCTTC. Protein: CASSLDRLVPGYTF.

V is TRBV28 and J is TRBJ1-1, with D unclear. V lost 4 bases and J lost 5, with 11 bases in between. Germline values: CDR1 MDHEN, CDR2 SYDVKM. This CDR3 region has 13 residues. CDR3 in DNA: TGTGCCAGCAGTTGGGGTAAGTGGACTGAAGCTTTCTTT. Protein: CASSWGKWTEAFF.

This clone came up once. The chain has TRBV7-2 and TRBJ2-2, with D possibly being TRBD1 or TRBD2 (6 bases each). The V and J ends lost 0 bases and 5 bases respectively, with 16 bases between them. The CDR3 is 17 residues long. Germline CDR1 reads SGHTA; CDR2 reads FQGNSA. The CDR3 bases are TGTGCCAGCAGCTTAGCGACCGGGGGCGTTAGTACCGGGGAGCTGTTTTTT. Translation gives CASSLATGGVSTGELFF.

The chain is built from TRBV6-4 and TRBJ2-3, with 10 bases identical to TRBD1. CDR3 length equals 14 residues. V gave up 2 bases and J gave up 4 bases; unmatched junction bases: 0. The V gene's germline CDR1 is MRHNA and CDR2 SNTAGT. CDR3 in amino acids: CASSDGQGADTQYF. CDR3 sequence (DNA): TGTGCCAGCAGTGACGGACAGGGGGCAGATACGCAGTATTTT.

The CDR3 is CATSTTGTHNLSPLHF. The CDR3 coding sequence is TGTGCCACCAGCACCACCGGGACACATAATTTGTCACCCCTCCACTTT. The chain has TRBV15 and TRBJ1-6; D possibly corresponds to TRBD1 (6 bases). V was cut by 4 bases and J by 10 bases, with 20 bases left in between. The CDR3 covers 16 residues. The germline gives CDR1 LNHNV, CDR2 YYDKDF (reference sequence). The variable domain in full, with the rest retrieved from reference TRBV15 and TRBJ1-6, is DAMVIQNPRYQVTQFGKPVTLSCSQTLNHNVMYWYQQKSSQAPKLLFHYYDKDFNNEADTPDNFQSRRPNTSFCFLDIRSPGLGDTAMYLCATSTTGTHNLSPLHFGNGTRLTVT.

This chain connects TRBV4-2 to TRBJ2-2; D assignment may be TRBD1 or TRBD2 (6 bases each). The CDR3 length is 16 residues. The germline V gene has CDR1 LGHNA and CDR2 YNFKEQ. V lost 4 bases to trimming and J lost 5 bases, with 17 bases between them. The CDR3 bases are TGTGCCAGCAGCCCGTCCGATTCGGGGGCTACCGGGGAGCTGTTTTTT. It specifies CASSPSDSGATGELFF.

The rearrangement uses TRBV6-5 and TRBJ2-7, with D unclear. The CDR3 runs to 13 residues. The V gene's germline CDR1 is MNHEY and CDR2 SVGAGI. The V end was cut by 2 bases, the J end by 6 bases, with 11 bases between. The CDR3 sequence: CASSYTQSSEQYV. The CDR3 nucleotides read TGTGCCAGCAGTTACACCCAGTCGTCCGAGCAGTACGTC.

The chain uses TRBV29-1 and TRBJ2-1, with 10 nucleotides matching TRBD2. The CDR3 sequence is 15 residues long. The J segment lost 6 bases and the V segment lost 6 bases, leaving 11 bases of the junction unmatched. Germline V gene sequence: CDR1 SQVTM, CDR2 ANQGSEA. CDR3 amino acids: CSVPPLAGVLNEQFF. The CDR3 DNA follows: TGCAGCGTCCCGCCCCTAGCGGGAGTACTCAATGAGCAGTTCTTC.

This clone was detected only once. The rearrangement uses TRBV19 and TRBJ2-3; possible D gene TRBD1, 5 bases. This CDR3 region has 15 residues. The germline V gene encodes CDR1 LNHDA and CDR2 SQIVND (reference sequence). V lost 1 base, J lost 5 bases, and 13 bases lay in between. CDR3 bases: TGTGCCAGTAGTATAGCGGTGGGGCCAGAAGATACGCAGTATTTT. This sequence encodes CASSIAVGPEDTQYF.

The rearrangement links TRBV10-3 to TRBJ2-7; D is unresolved. CDR1 ENHRY and CDR2 SYGVKD come from the germline V gene. V gave up 3 bases and J gave up 0 bases, with 3 bases separating them. The CDR3 loop spans 12 amino acids. The CDR3 here is CAISESSYEQYF. The CDR3 nucleotides read TGTGCCATCAGTGAATCCTCCTACGAGCAGTACTTC.

The rearrangement links TRBV3-1 (or the pseudogene TRBV3-2) to TRBJ1-1, with D possibly TRBD1 on 5 matching bases. Deletions cut 4 bases from V and 6 bases from J, with 9 bases between. The CDR3 loop spans 12 amino acids. Per the germline V gene, CDR1 is LGHDT and CDR2 is YNNKEL (reference sequence). Here the CDR3 reads CASSPGVAEAFF. The CDR3 bases are TGTGCCAGCAGCCCGGGGGTGGCTGAAGCTTTCTTT.

V is TRBV5-1 and J is TRBJ1-2; 11 nucleotides agree with TRBD1. The germline V gene encodes CDR1 SGHRS and CDR2 YFSETQ. Trimming took 0 bases from V and 2 from J; bases not matched to a gene: 3. This CDR3 comprises 16 residues. For the CDR3, the DNA is TGCGCCAGCAGCTTGGACGGGACAGGGGGAAACTATGGCTACACCTTC. Translated: CASSLDGTGGNYGYTF.

The chain has TRBV5-4 and TRBJ2-1, with 10 nucleotides matching TRBD2. Germline V gene data show CDR1 as SGHNT and CDR2 as YYREEE (reference sequence). The length of the CDR3 is 17 residues. V lost 5 bases and J lost 8; bases outside the gene matches: 16. This CDR3 is CASSPPPGLATSDEQFF. The CDR3 DNA is TGTGCCAGCAGTCCCCCTCCGGGACTAGCGACTTCAGATGAGCAGTTCTTC.